This T cell receptor (beta chain) came from a study of CD8 T cells in ankylosing spondylitis. In TCRdb, the 5' RACE reads were re-called with MiXCR into one record per CDR3 protein. The sample has 30,000 to 45,000 distinct CDR3 sequences; about 15% are singletons. The sequenced material came from blood. This TCR derives from a male donor with ankylosing spondylitis or in good health (not recorded which).

Here the CDR3 DNA reads TGTGCCAGCAGCCCGGACAGGGCTGGAAACACCATATATTTT. Its translation is CASSPDRAGNTIYF. This chain joins TRBV7-2 and TRBJ1-3; TRBD1 matches 8 bases. Unmatched junction bases numbered 2, after V lost 5 bases and J lost 2 bases. Germline V CDR1 and CDR2: SGHTA, FQGNSA. The length of the CDR3 is 14 residues. The full variable domain, completed using reference TRBV7-2 and TRBJ1-3, is GAGVSQSPSNKVTEKGKDVELRCDPISGHTALYWYRQSLGQGLEFLIYFQGNSAPDKSGLPSDRFSAERTGGSVSTLTIQRTQQEDSAVYLCASSPDRAGNTIYFGEGSWLTVV.